The subject of this entry is one TCR beta chain. Its specificity is unknown. This sample is drawn from a study of shared clonotypes between healthy human individuals. Notes on the study in general: Few donors limited the genetic and exposure-history diversity represented. Generation probabilities of non-shared clonotypes were lower (relative to those shared by all four donors).

Sequencing was performed with immunoSEQ multiplex PCR; in TCRdb, only in-frame clones are kept and a portion is missing. The table has over a million clones, approximately 97% seen once. CDR1 and CDR2 from the germline V gene are MDHEN and SYDVKM. This CDR3 is built from 17 residues. The V and J ends lost 2 bases and 4 bases, in that order; junction bases with no gene match: 13. Specimen: naive CD4+ T cells sorted from blood. Subset defined: CD45RA+ positively selected. The gene calls are TRBV28 and TRBJ2-5, with TRBD1 matching 7 bases. This receptor was obtained from a man aged 30-40 years in good health. CDR3 sequence: CASSLNRQGRDRETQYF. CDR3 sequence (DNA): TGTGCCAGCAGTTTAAATCGACAGGGTAGGGACCGAGAGACCCAGTACTTC.